This T cell receptor beta chain was captured in a study of blood T cell repertoires in COVID-19. For the study at large: The United States, Italy and Spain provided the acute and convalescent COVID-19 samples. From T cells, B-cell-depleted T cells, or PBMCs came the material, which was cDNA or gDNA.

Authors' processing steps: Amplification of reference gene primers provided the estimated nucleated cell counts. TCRdb's table, derived via immunoSEQ multiplex PCR, lists solely in-frame clones and lacks some. For V, J and clone size, that table is used; D and trimming come from the DNA. The repertoire holds approximately 46,000 clones, with approximately 77% as singletons. Sequenced sample: peripheral blood. The receptor was derived from a woman aged 70 to 79 with acute or convalescent COVID-19.

This chain's CDR3 is CASTHLSHRGRRNQPQHF. CDR3 nucleotides: TGTGCCAGCACCCATTTATCACACAGGGGACGGCGCAATCAGCCCCAGCATTTT. The chain couples TRBV9 to TRBJ1-5, with TRBD1 matching over 7 bases. Germline assignment: CDR1 SGDLS and CDR2 YYNGEE. CDR3 length: 18 residues. V trimming: 6 bases; J trimming: 2 bases; junction bases outside the gene matches: 17.